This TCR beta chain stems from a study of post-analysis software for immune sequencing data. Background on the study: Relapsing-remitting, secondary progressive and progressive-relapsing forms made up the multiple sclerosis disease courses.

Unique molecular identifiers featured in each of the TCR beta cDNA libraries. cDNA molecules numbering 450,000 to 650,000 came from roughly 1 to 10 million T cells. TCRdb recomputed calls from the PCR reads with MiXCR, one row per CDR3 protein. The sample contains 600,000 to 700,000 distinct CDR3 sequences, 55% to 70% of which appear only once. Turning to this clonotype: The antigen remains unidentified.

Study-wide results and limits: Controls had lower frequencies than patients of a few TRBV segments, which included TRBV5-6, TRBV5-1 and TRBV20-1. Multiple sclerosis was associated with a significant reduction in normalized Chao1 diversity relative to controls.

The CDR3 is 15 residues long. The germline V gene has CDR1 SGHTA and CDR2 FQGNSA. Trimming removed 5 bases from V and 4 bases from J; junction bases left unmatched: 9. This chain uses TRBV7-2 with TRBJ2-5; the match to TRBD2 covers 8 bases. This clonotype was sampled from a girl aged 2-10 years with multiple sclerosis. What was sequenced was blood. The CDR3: CASSPPGGRVETQYF. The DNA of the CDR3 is TGTGCCAGCAGCCCACCGGGGGGGAGGGTAGAGACCCAGTACTTC.